This TCR beta chain derives from a study of blood T cell repertoires in COVID-19. Study as a whole: The United States, Italy and Spain were the sources of the acute and convalescent COVID-19 samples. Sample material is recorded as cDNA or gDNA derived from T cells, B-cell-depleted T cells, or PBMCs.

In assigning cohorts, the study relied on participant-reported clinical history. Only in-frame clones appear in the TCRdb table, and some are missing; sequencing was by immunoSEQ multiplex PCR. The sample has about 180,000 clones, roughly 84% seen once. Germline V CDR1 and CDR2: LGHDT, YNNKEL (reference sequence). Trimming cost V 1 base and J 7 bases, with 22 bases left between them. CDR3 length: 17 residues. V is TRBV3-1 (or the pseudogene TRBV3-2) and J is TRBJ1-1; D is possibly TRBD1 (5 bases). The sequence was obtained from a man aged 55-75 years who had recovered from COVID-19. The sequenced material came from PBMCs or T cells enriched from blood (not recorded which). CDR3 region: CASSQGAGLRGSDEAFF. DNA of the CDR3: TGTGCCAGCAGCCAAGGGGCTGGGTTAAGGGGTTCTGATGAAGCTTTCTTT.